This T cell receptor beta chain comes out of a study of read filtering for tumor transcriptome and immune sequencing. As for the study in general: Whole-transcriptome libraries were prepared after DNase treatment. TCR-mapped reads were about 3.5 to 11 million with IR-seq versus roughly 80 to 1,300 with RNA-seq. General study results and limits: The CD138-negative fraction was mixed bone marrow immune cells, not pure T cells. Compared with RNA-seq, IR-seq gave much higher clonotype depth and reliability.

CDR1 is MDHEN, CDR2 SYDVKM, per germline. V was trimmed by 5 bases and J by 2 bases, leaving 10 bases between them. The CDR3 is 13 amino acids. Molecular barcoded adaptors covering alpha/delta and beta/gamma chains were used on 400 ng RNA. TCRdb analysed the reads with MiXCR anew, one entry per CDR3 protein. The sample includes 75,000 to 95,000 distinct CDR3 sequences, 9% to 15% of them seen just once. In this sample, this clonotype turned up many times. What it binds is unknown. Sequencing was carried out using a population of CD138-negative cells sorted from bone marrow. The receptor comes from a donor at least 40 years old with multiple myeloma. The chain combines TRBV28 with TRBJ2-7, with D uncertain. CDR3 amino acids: CASSLLSPYEQYF. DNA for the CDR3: TGTGCCAGCAGTCTGCTTTCCCCCTACGAGCAGTACTTC.